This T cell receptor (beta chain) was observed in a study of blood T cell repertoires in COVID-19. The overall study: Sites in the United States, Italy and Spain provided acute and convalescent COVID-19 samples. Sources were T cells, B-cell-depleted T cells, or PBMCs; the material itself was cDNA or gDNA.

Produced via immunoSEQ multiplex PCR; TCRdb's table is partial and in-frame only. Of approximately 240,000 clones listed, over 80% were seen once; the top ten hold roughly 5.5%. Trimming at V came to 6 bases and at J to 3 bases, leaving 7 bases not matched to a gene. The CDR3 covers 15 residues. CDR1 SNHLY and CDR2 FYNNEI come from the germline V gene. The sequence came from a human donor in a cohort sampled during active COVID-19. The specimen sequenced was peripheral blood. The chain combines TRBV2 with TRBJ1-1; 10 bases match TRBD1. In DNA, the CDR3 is TGTGCCAGCAGGGGGGACAGGGGTATGGACACTGAAGCTTTCTTT. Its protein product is CASRGDRGMDTEAFF.